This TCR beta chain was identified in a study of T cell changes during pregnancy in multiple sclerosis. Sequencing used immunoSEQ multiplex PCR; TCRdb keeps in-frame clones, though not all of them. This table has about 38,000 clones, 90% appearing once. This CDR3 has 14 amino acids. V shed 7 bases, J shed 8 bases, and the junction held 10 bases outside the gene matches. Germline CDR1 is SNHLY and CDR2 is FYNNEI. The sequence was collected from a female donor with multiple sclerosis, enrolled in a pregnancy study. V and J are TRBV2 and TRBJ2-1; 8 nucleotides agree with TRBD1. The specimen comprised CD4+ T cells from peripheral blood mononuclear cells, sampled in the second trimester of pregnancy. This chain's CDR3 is CASNTRTGIHEQFF. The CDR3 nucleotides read TGTGCCAGCAACACCCGGACAGGGATTCATGAGCAGTTCTTC.